This TCR beta chain was profiled in a study of blood T cell repertoires in COVID-19. The CDR3 is made up of 14 amino acids. The germline gives CDR1 SGHRS, CDR2 YFSETQ. V lost 0 bases and J lost 3, with 9 bases in between. Authors' analysis steps: Nucleated cell number was recorded as an estimate derived from reference gene primer amplification. Assay: immunoSEQ multiplex PCR; the TCRdb copy retains only in-frame clones and omits some. D and trimming come from the DNA, and the V and J calls and clone size come from that table. The top ten clones hold 7% to 8% of a sample with 87,000 or so clones, approximately 87% of them seen once.

This chain connects TRBV5-1 to TRBJ1-1; weak D call: TRBD1 (5 bases). The sample comprised peripheral blood. The receptor was derived from a human donor with acute or convalescent COVID-19. The donor label of this sample is uncertain. The CDR3 protein is CASSLEWGDTEAFF. The CDR3 DNA sequence: TGCGCCAGCAGCTTGGAGTGGGGGGACACTGAAGCTTTCTTT.